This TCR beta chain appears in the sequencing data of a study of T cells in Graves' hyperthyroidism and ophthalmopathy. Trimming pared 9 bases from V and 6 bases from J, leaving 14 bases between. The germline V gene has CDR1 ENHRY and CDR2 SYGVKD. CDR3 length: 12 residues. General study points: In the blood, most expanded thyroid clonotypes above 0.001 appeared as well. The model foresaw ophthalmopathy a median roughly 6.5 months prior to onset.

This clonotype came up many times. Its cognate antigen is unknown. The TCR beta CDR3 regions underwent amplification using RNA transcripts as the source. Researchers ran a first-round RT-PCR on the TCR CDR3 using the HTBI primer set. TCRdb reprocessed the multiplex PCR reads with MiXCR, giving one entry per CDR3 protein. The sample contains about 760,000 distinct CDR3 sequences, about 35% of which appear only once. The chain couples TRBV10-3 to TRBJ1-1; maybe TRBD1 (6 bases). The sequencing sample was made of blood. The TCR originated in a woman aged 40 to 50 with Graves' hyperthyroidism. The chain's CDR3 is CAIGTFFAEAFF. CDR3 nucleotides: TGTGCCATAGGGACATTTTTCGCTGAAGCTTTCTTT.